In this sample, the clone carrying this T cell receptor (beta chain) turned up once. Its antigen is not identified. Per the original data handling: Built for papillary thyroid cancer, a distant-metastasis classifier drew on CDR3 differences across clinicopathological groups. MiXCR was used by TCRdb to re-call the PCR reads. The V and J calls were determined by TCRdb, not by the authors. The data show approximately 30,000 clones, under 25% seen once. CDR3 length: 14 amino acids. V was pared by 1 base and J by 6 bases, with 14 bases between. Germline V CDR1 and CDR2: SGHDT, YYEEEE. The data originate from a study of metastatic and nonmetastatic thyroid tumors. Study as a whole: It was across blood and tumor or nodule tissue from malignant and benign thyroid patients that repertoires were compared.

Study-level results: Relative to benign nodules, malignant thyroid tumors were reportedly characterized by significantly elevated TCR beta diversity in blood and tumor.

All patients were treatment-naive before thyroid surgery. Material for sequencing was blood. The V and J genes are TRBV5-6 and TRBJ2-7, with D possibly being TRBD2 (5 bases). The sequence was collected from a female donor with papillary thyroid cancer or a benign thyroid nodule (not recorded which). Some clones in this sample may be carry-over from other donors' samples. The CDR3 here is CASSLFRGGSEQYF. DNA of the CDR3: TGTGCCAGCAGCTTGTTCCGGGGTGGGAGCGAGCAGTACTTC.